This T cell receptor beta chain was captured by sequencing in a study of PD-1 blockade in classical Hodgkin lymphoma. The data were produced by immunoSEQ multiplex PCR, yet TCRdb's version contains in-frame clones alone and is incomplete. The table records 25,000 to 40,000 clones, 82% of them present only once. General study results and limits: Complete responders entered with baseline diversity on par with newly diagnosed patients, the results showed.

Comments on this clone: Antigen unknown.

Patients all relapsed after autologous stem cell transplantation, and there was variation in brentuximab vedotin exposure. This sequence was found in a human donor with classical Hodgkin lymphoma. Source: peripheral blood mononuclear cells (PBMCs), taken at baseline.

CDR3: CASSYFRGSGELFF. CDR3 nucleotides: TGTGCCAGCAGTTATTTCCGGGGCTCCGGGGAGCTGTTTTTT. The chain carries TRBV6-6 and TRBJ2-2; D possibly uses TRBD1 or TRBD2 (5 bases each). The germline V gene has CDR1 MNHNY and CDR2 SVGAGI (reference sequence). The V end was cut by 3 bases, the J end by 6 bases, with 11 bases between. The CDR3 loop spans 14 amino acids.